This T cell receptor beta chain is from a study of T-cell reconstitution after alpha-beta-depleted transplantation in children. Study-level findings and limits: By one year post-transplant, T-cell counts and diversity largely arose from T cells that were newly produced. Several hundred graft clones that had expanded were reportedly the source of alpha-beta T cells about two months after transplant.

The TCRbeta library was prepared with unique molecular identifiers. TCRdb reprocessed the PCR reads with MiXCR, giving one entry per CDR3 protein. This table has around 960,000 distinct CDR3 sequences, about 29% appearing once. In the case of this clonotype: The antigen remains unidentified.

The ends lost 1 base at V and 5 bases at J; junction bases unmatched: 9. The CDR3 is made up of 16 amino acids. Germline-derived CDR1 and CDR2 are SGDLS and YYNGEE. This sequence was found in a boy under two years old who had a stem cell transplant for SCID, so the T cells may come from the graft donor. Material: PBMCs, mostly from graft donor cells, obtained 360 days after TCRalphabeta/CD19-depleted stem cell transplant. V is TRBV9 and J is TRBJ2-5; TRBD2 matches at 9 bases. Here the CDR3 reads CASSVRLAGRGETQYF. The CDR3, as DNA: TGTGCCAGCAGCGTAAGGCTAGCGGGGCGAGGGGAGACCCAGTACTTC. The complete variable domain, with remaining parts taken from reference TRBV9 and TRBJ2-5, reads DSGVTQTPKHLITATGQRVTLRCSPRSGDLSVYWYQQSLDQGLQFLIQYYNGEERAKGNILERFSAQQFPDLHSELNLSSLELGDSALYFCASSVRLAGRGETQYFGPGTRLLVL.